This T cell receptor beta chain is drawn from a study of identical twins. V was pared by 8 bases and J by 0 bases, with 8 bases between. Germline V gene lookup returns CDR1 MNHEY and CDR2 SVGAGI. This CDR3 has 13 residues. This clonotype was picked up one time. TCRdb redid the calling of the 5' RACE reads with MiXCR, one entry per CDR3 protein. The sample has some 1,700,000 distinct CDR3 sequences; roughly 35% are singletons. This receptor was taken from a newborn girl in good health. The gene calls are TRBV6-5 and TRBJ1-3; no clear D. Sequencing used cord blood. The CDR3 protein is CASQRFSGNTIYF. DNA of the CDR3: TGTGCCAGCCAGAGGTTCTCTGGAAACACCATATATTTT.